What follows are 24 T cell receptor beta chains derived from one specimen sequenced in a study of control samples from healthy donors and cancer patients. Produced via immunoSEQ multiplex PCR; TCRdb's table is partial and in-frame only. The sample yields about 61,000 clones, around 91% seen once. Sequenced material: PBMCs. These TCRs come from a man aged 55-75 years with colorectal cancer.

The CDR3 loop is CASSLRGNTEAFF. The CDR3 DNA follows: TGTGCCAGCAGCTTGAGAGGGAACACTGAAGCTTTCTTT. The V call is TRBV7-2, the J call TRBJ1-1, with D hard to call. This CDR3 has 13 amino acids. Trimming took off 3 bases at V and 1 base at J, with 6 bases between the two ends. The germline V gene encodes CDR1 SGHTA and CDR2 FQGNSA.

This clone is categorized as medium-sized (0.01 to 0.1%). CDR3 coding DNA: TGTGCCACCAGAACTAATGAGAAGGTTTCCGAGCAGTACTTC. It specifies CATRTNEKVSEQYF. V is TRBV24-1 and J is TRBJ2-7; D gene unclear. This CDR3 is built from 14 residues. V lost 7 bases, J lost 6 bases, and 18 bases lay in between. CDR1 KGHDR and CDR2 SFDVKD come from the germline V gene.

This rearrangement joins TRBV18 to TRBJ2-1; the D is unclear. CDR1 is KGHSH and CDR2 is LQKENI in the germline V gene. V dropped 6 bases and J dropped 5 bases, with 8 bases sitting between them. This CDR3 has 12 amino acids. CDR3 in DNA: TGTGCCAGCTCGGCCCAAAACAATGAGCAGTTCTTC. Protein product: CASSAQNNEQFF.

J is TRBJ2-1 and V is TRBV2; perhaps D is TRBD1 or TRBD2 (5 bases each). The V and J ends lost 8 bases and 2 bases respectively, with 13 bases between them. The CDR3 covers 14 residues. In germline, CDR1 is SNHLY, CDR2 FYNNEI. The CDR3 region is CASWDGGTYNEQFF. CDR3 in DNA: TGTGCCAGCTGGGATGGGGGAACCTACAATGAGCAGTTCTTC.

The chain recombines TRBV14 with TRBJ2-5; D is uncertain. Germline V gives CDR1 SGHDN, CDR2 FVKESK. V gave up 0 bases and J gave up 5 bases, with 10 bases separating them. The CDR3 spans 14 residues. Here the CDR3 reads CASSQEIGVETQYF. The CDR3 DNA reads TGTGCCAGCAGCCAAGAAATAGGTGTGGAGACCCAGTACTTC.

The V gene is TRBV5-1, the J gene TRBJ2-1; D could derive from TRBD1 or TRBD2 (6 bases each). CDR3 length equals 16 residues. CDR1 is SGHRS and CDR2 is YFSETQ in the germline V gene. The V end was cut by 0 bases, the J end by 5 bases, with 15 bases between. CDR3 in DNA: TGCGCCAGCAGCTTGGAAGGCAGGGGACTCGACAATGAGCAGTTCTTC. Protein sequence: CASSLEGRGLDNEQFF.

This rearrangement joins TRBV3-1 (or the pseudogene TRBV3-2) to TRBJ2-5; no reliable D call. This CDR3 region has 12 residues. Germline loops: CDR1 LGHDT, CDR2 YNNKEL (reference sequence). V was pared by 1 base and J by 5 bases, with 5 bases between. CDR3 sequence (DNA): TGTGCCAGCAGCCAAGTGAAGGAGACCCAGTACTTC. Its protein is CASSQVKETQYF.

The rearrangement links TRBV10-2 to TRBJ1-5; possible D gene TRBD1, 6 bases. V lost 7 bases and J lost 7, with 17 bases in between. CDR3 length equals 14 residues. Germline-derived CDR1 and CDR2 are WSHSY and SAAADI. The CDR3, as DNA: TGCGCCAGCACCGGGGGGGGGCGCAGCCAGCCCCAGCATTTT. The encoded protein is CASTGGGRSQPQHF.

The chain recombines TRBV5-1 with TRBJ2-1; 7 nucleotides line up with TRBD1. The CDR3 covers 15 residues. Germline CDR1 is SGHRS and CDR2 is YFSETQ. The V segment lost 2 bases and the J segment 3 bases; nucleotides outside the gene matches: 5. The CDR3 here is CASSLLTGYYNEQFF. In nucleotides, the CDR3 is TGCGCCAGCAGCTTACTGACAGGGTACTACAATGAGCAGTTCTTC.

The chain is built from TRBV6-5 and TRBJ2-3; maybe TRBD1 (6 bases). The V and J ends lost 0 bases and 8 bases respectively, with 18 bases between them. The CDR3 runs 16 residues. Looked up from germline, CDR1 is MNHEY and CDR2 is SVGAGI. CDR3: CASSYSRTPRGGTQYF. The CDR3 nucleotides read TGTGCCAGCAGTTACTCCCGGACACCGAGAGGGGGTACGCAGTATTTT.

Here the CDR3 DNA reads TGTGCCAGCACCCTCCGGGGGAACACTGAAGCTTTCTTT. Its protein is CASTLRGNTEAFF. The rearrangement links TRBV11-2 to TRBJ1-1; D gene uncertain. CDR3 length: 13 residues. With 7 bases removed from V and 1 base from J, the gap between germline ends came to 10 bases. The germline V gene has CDR1 SGHAT and CDR2 FQNNGV.

This chain connects TRBV19 to TRBJ1-5; D not resolved. Trimming shortened V by 4 bases and J by 5 bases, and 15 bases separated the two germline ends. Germline loops: CDR1 LNHDA, CDR2 SQIVND (reference sequence). CDR3 length equals 15 residues. DNA of the CDR3: TGTGCCAGTAGTACCCGGCCCCCTCGGGATCAGCCCCAGCATTTT. This gives the protein CASSTRPPRDQPQHF.

This chain joins TRBV18 and TRBJ1-1; D gene uncertain. The CDR3 totals 13 residues. V lost 4 bases and J 7 bases, leaving 13 bases between the germline ends. In germline, CDR1 is KGHSH, CDR2 LQKENI. Here the CDR3 reads CASSLGQDDEAFF. The CDR3 nucleotides are TGTGCCAGCTCACTAGGGCAGGACGATGAAGCTTTCTTT. The full variable domain, its missing parts supplied by reference TRBV18 and TRBJ1-1, is NAGVMQNPRHLVRRRGQEARLRCSPMKGHSHVYWYRQLPEEGLKFMVYLQKENIIDESGMPKERFSAEFPKEGPSILRIQQVVRGDSAAYFCASSLGQDDEAFFGQGTRLTVV.

The chain couples TRBV7-2 to TRBJ2-4; 7 nucleotides agree with TRBD2. CDR1 and CDR2 from the germline V gene are SGHTA and FQGNSA. This CDR3 has 14 residues. V lost 5 bases, J lost 13 bases, and 14 bases stayed unmatched. The chain's CDR3 is CASSALGGDKIQYF. The CDR3 DNA sequence: TGTGCCAGCAGCGCCCTGGGAGGGGATAAGATACAGTACTTC.

The chain has TRBV19 and TRBJ2-1; TRBD1 aligns across 10 bases. The CDR3 runs to 16 residues. With 6 bases clipped from V and 2 bases from J, the junction kept 7 bases outside the gene matches. CDR1 is LNHDA and CDR2 is SQIVND in the germline V gene (reference sequence). CDR3 sequence: CASSPRGTGAYNEQFF. CDR3 DNA sequence: TGTGCCAGTAGCCCCCGGGGGACAGGGGCCTACAATGAGCAGTTCTTC.

V is TRBV9 and J is TRBJ2-2; 9 bases align to TRBD1. Looked up from germline, CDR1 is SGDLS and CDR2 is YYNGEE. The V segment lost 3 bases and the J segment 1 base; nucleotides outside the gene matches: 4. This CDR3 is built from 16 residues. CDR3 nucleotides: TGTGCCAGCAGCGCCGGACAGGGGAGGAACACCGGGGAGCTGTTTTTT. It encodes CASSAGQGRNTGELFF.

This clone came up once. The chain is built from TRBV7-7 and TRBJ2-7, with D perhaps matching TRBD2 (6 bases). CDR3 length: 13 residues. V lost 1 base to trimming and J lost 6 bases, with 10 bases between them. Germline V gene data show CDR1 as SSHAT and CDR2 as FNYEAQ (reference sequence). CDR3 amino acids: CASSLGRGREQYF. DNA for the CDR3: TGTGCCAGCAGCTTAGGGAGGGGCCGCGAGCAGTACTTC.

In its sample, this clone was seen once. This rearrangement joins TRBV4-3 to TRBJ2-1; TRBD2 might be the D (6 bases). The V gene lost 5 bases and the J gene lost 13 bases, with 18 bases spanning the gap. Germline assignment: CDR1 LGHNA and CDR2 YSLEER. The CDR3 totals 13 residues. CDR3 sequence: CASSAQRDGLQFF. The CDR3 DNA is TGCGCCAGCAGCGCCCAACGGGACGGACTACAGTTCTTC.

The J gene is TRBJ2-7, the V gene TRBV2, with D possibly matching TRBD1 (6 bases). The CDR3 spans 12 residues. Trimming pared 8 bases from V and 9 bases from J, leaving 17 bases between. Germline V gene sequence: CDR1 SNHLY, CDR2 FYNNEI. The CDR3 DNA reads TGTGCCAGCGGGACACAGGGTTTGACGCAGTACTTC. Amino acids: CASGTQGLTQYF.

This clone was detected once. V is TRBV30 and J is TRBJ2-3, with a possible D match to TRBD2 (7 bases). Germline loops: CDR1 GTSNPN, CDR2 SVGIG (reference sequence). CDR3 length: 17 amino acids. Trimming removed 2 bases at V and 0 bases at J, with 18 bases between. CDR3 sequence reads: CAWSSVGRGPSTDTQYF. The DNA for the CDR3 is TGTGCCTGGAGTTCGGTGGGGCGGGGGCCTAGCACAGATACGCAGTATTTT.

This chain links TRBV2 with TRBJ1-1, with D possibly being TRBD1 (6 bases). The CDR3 has 14 residues. V was pared by 5 bases and J by 0 bases, with 10 bases between. Germline V CDR1 and CDR2: SNHLY, FYNNEI. The CDR3 spells CASSFGTLNTEAFF. CDR3 bases: TGTGCCAGCAGTTTCGGGACATTGAACACTGAAGCTTTCTTT.

V is TRBV5-4 and J is TRBJ2-4, with D maybe TRBD2 (5 bases). V was clipped by 0 bases and J by 7 bases, with 14 bases between them. CDR1 SGHNT and CDR2 YYREEE come from the germline V gene (reference sequence). This CDR3 is 15 amino acids long. The CDR3 DNA reads TGTGCCAGCAGCTTGGGGGGTCAAAGAGGGAACATTCAGTACTTC. This codes for CASSLGGQRGNIQYF.

This clone was counted between two and nine times. This rearrangement joins TRBV6-2 or TRBV6-3 to TRBJ1-5; D uncertain. The V end was cut by 2 bases, the J end by 6 bases, with 14 bases between. Germline V gives CDR1 MNHEY, CDR2 SVGEGT. The CDR3 is made up of 15 amino acids. The CDR3 loop reads CASSYEGLERQPQHF. The CDR3 DNA sequence: TGTGCCAGCAGTTACGAGGGATTGGAGCGTCAGCCCCAGCATTTT.

This sequence joins TRBV5-4 and TRBJ2-7; D is undetermined. There are 15 residues in the CDR3. Trimming left V 0 bases short and J 3 bases short, with 13 bases between. CDR1 SGHNT and CDR2 YYREEE come from the germline V gene (reference sequence). Written as DNA, the CDR3 is TGTGCCAGCAGCTTGGGAGCAGATCTCCACTACGAGCAGTACTTC. This encodes CASSLGADLHYEQYF.